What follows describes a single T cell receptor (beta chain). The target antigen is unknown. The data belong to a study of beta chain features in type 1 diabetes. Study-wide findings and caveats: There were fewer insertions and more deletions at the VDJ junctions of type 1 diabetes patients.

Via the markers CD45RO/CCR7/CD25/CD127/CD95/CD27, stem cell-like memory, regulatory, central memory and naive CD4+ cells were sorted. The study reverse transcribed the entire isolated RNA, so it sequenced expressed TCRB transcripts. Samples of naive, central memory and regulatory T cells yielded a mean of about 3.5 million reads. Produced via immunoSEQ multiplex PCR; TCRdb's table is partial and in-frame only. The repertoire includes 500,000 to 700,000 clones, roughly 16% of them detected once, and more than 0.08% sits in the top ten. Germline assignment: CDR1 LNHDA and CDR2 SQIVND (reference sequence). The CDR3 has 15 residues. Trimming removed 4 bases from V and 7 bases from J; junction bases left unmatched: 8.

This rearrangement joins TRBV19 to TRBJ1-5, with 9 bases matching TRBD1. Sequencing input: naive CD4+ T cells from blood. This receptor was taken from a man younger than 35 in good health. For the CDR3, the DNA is TGTGCCAGTAGTACCCTCGGACAGGGGAGACAGCCCCAGCATTTT. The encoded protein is CASSTLGQGRQPQHF.